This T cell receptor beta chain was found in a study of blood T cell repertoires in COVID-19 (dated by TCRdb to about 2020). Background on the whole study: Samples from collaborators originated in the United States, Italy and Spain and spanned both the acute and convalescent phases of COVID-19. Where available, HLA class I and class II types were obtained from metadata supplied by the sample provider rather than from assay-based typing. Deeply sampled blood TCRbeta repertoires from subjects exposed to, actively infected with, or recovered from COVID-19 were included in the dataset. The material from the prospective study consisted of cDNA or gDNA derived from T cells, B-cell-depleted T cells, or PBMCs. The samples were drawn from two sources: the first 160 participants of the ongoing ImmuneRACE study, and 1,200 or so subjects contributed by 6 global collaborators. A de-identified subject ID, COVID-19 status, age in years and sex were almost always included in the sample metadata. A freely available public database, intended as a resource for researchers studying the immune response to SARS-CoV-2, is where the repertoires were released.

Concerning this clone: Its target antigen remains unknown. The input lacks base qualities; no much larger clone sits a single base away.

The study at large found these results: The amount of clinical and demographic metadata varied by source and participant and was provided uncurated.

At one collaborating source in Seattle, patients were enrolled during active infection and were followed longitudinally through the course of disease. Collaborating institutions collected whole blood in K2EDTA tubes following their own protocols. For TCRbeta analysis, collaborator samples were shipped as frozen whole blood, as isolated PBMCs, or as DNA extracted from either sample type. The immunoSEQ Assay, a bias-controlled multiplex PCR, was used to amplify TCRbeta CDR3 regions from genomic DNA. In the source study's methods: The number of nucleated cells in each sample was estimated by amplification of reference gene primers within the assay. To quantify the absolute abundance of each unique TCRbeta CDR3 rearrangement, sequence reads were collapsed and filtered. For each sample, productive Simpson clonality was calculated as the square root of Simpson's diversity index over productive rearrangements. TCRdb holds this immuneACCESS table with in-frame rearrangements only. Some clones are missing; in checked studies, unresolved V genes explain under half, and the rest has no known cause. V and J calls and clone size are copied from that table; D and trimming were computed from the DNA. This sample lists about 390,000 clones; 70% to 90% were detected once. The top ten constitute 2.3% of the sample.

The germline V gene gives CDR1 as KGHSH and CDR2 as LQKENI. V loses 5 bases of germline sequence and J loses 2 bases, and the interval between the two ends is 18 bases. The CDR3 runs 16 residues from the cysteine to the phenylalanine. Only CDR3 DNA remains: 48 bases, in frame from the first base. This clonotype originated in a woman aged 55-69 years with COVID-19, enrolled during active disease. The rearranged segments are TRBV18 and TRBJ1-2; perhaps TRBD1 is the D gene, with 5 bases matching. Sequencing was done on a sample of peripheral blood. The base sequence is TGTGCCAGCTCATTCGGGACTGGAATGGGGAACTATGGCTACACCTTC. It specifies CASSFGTGMGNYGYTF.